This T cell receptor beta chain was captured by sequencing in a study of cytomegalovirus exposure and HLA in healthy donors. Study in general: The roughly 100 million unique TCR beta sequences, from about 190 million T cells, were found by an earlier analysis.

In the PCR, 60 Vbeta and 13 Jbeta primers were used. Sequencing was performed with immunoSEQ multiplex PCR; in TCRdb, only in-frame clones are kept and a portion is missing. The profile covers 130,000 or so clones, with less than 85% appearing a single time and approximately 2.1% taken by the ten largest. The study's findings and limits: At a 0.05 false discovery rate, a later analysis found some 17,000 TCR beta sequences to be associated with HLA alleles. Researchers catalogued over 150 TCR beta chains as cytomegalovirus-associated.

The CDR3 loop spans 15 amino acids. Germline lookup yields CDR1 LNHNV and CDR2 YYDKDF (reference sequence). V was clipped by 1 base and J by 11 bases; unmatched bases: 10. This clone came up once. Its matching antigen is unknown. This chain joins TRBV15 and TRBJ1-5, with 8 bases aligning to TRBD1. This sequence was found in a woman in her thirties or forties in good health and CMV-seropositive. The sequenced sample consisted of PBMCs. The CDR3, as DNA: TGTGCCACCAGCAGAGTGGGGACAGGCCCTTTGGCCCAGCATTTT. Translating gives CATSRVGTGPLAQHF.